These T cell receptor beta chains were read from a single sample in a study of post-analysis software for immune sequencing data. Using its own MiXCR run on the PCR reads, TCRdb lists one record per CDR3 protein. The profile shows 180,000 or so distinct CDR3 sequences, approximately 30% of them singletons. Sequenced: blood. These receptors originate from a girl aged 2-17 years with multiple sclerosis. CDR3s include the opening cysteine and the closing phenylalanine or tryptophan. The D gene is left open where the match is weak. Where a row states a size, it is once, few, many or the class of an expanded clone; other rows omit it.

j_call clone_size v_call d_call cdr3_nt cdr3_aa
TRBJ2-4 few TRBV10-3 . TGTGCCATCAGGGAGGAAGCGGCCAAAAACATTCAGTACTTC CAIREEAAKNIQYF
TRBJ2-7 . TRBV6-6 . TGTGCCAGCAGCCCCAGTGGCTTCGTATCCTACGAGCAGTACTTC CASSPSGFVSYEQYF
TRBJ1-5 few TRBV12-3/TRBV12-4 . TGTGCCAGCAGTTTAGCGCAGGGGAGCAATCAGCCCCAGCATTTT CASSLAQGSNQPQHF
TRBJ2-7 . TRBV30 . TGTGCCTGGAGTGTACATCTGGACTCCTACGAGCAGTACTTC CAWSVHLDSYEQYF
TRBJ2-3 many TRBV7-8 TRBD2 TGTGCCAGCAGCTTGAACGCGGGGGGGCCCACAGATACGCAGTATTTT CASSLNAGGPTDTQYF
TRBJ2-1 many TRBV5-1 . TGCGCCAGCAGCTTAGAGGGAGGTCTCAATGAGCAGTTCTTC CASSLEGGLNEQFF
TRBJ1-4 . TRBV7-9 TRBD1 TGTGCCAGCAGCTCGACAGGGGCCCGGGTAATTGGTAATGAAAAACGGTTTTTT CASSSTGARVIGNEKRFF
TRBJ1-5 few TRBV12-3/TRBV12-4 . TGTGCCAGCAGTTTCTCAGGTTATAGCAATCAGCCCCAGCATTTT CASSFSGYSNQPQHF
TRBJ1-3 . TRBV3-1 . TGTGCCAGCAGCCAAGCGGGGGCCATATATTTT CASSQAGAIYF
TRBJ2-7 few TRBV5-5 TRBD2 TGTGCCAGCAGCAGCGGGACTCCCAGCTCCTACGAGCAGTACTTC CASSSGTPSSYEQYF
TRBJ1-6 many TRBV6-1 . TGTGCCAGCAGGCGAAAGCCGGACGGAATATATAATTCACCCCTCCACTTT CASRRKPDGIYNSPLHF
TRBJ2-7 . TRBV20-1 . TGCAGTGCTAGACCCTCCAGGGGGGGTTCCTACGAGCAGTACTTC CSARPSRGGSYEQYF
TRBJ2-7 many TRBV13 TRBD2 TGTGCCAGCAGCCCCCTAGCGGGGGCCTCCTACGAGCAGTACTTC CASSPLAGASYEQYF
TRBJ2-5 few TRBV6-1 TRBD1 TGTGCCAGCAGCAATGACAGGGCCCTCCAAGAGACCCAGTACTTC CASSNDRALQETQYF
TRBJ2-1 . TRBV3-1 . TGTGCCAGCAGCCAACGAGCGATAGAGGGCAATGAGCAGTTCTTC CASSQRAIEGNEQFF
TRBJ2-5 . TRBV29-1 . TGCAGCGTTGGGGGTTCCAGCGATCAAGAGACCCAGTACTTC CSVGGSSDQETQYF
TRBJ1-4 . TRBV10-3 . TGTGCCATCAGTGATCCCGGGATTGGCGAAAAACTGTTTTTT CAISDPGIGEKLFF
TRBJ1-2 many TRBV29-1 . TGCAGCGTTGAAGTAGGCTTGGACTATGGCTACACCTTC CSVEVGLDYGYTF
TRBJ2-7 . TRBV20-1 TRBD1 TGCAGTGGGGTCAATGGACAGGGGGCCTACGAGCAGTACTTC CSGVNGQGAYEQYF
TRBJ2-1 once TRBV13 TRBD2 TGTGCCAGCAGCCCACCCCCAACTAGCGTGAGCTCCTACAATGAGCAGTTCTTC CASSPPPTSVSSYNEQFF
TRBJ1-1 . TRBV20-1 TRBD1 TGCAGTGCTAGAAGACAGGGGACGAACACTGAAGCTTTCTTT CSARRQGTNTEAFF
TRBJ2-3 many TRBV7-2 . TGTGCCAGCAGCTTAAAGCCAACCCAGCAGTATTTT CASSLKPTQQYF
TRBJ1-1 . TRBV6-5 . TGTGCCAGCAGCCGCTTGATCGCAAGGTTGGGGGACGGGGCTTTCTTT CASSRLIARLGDGAFF
TRBJ1-1 few TRBV29-1 TRBD1 TGCAGCGTTTCCCCGTCCGACAGGGGGGAGGTAGCTTTCTTT CSVSPSDRGEVAFF
TRBJ1-1 few TRBV11-2 . TGTGCCAGCAGCCCCCAAGGGTCCCTAACACACACTGAAGCTTTCTTT CASSPQGSLTHTEAFF
TRBJ1-2 . TRBV11-2 . TGTGCCAGCAGCTTAGAGGATGGTAGCGGCTACACCTTC CASSLEDGSGYTF
TRBJ2-7 . TRBV7-8 . TGTGCCGGCAGCGAGTATGGATCCTCCTACGAGCAGTACTTC CAGSEYGSSYEQYF
TRBJ1-5 . TRBV20-1 TRBD1 TGCAGTGCTCGGCTTTTCGACAGGGGTAACAATCAGCCCCAGCATTTT CSARLFDRGNNQPQHF
TRBJ2-2 . TRBV12-3/TRBV12-4 . TGTGCCAGCAGCGACAGAACGAACACCGGGGAGCTGTTTTTT CASSDRTNTGELFF
TRBJ2-5 many TRBV4-1 . TGCGCCAGCAGCCTAGGCACAGCGGGTCCCGGGGAGACCCAGTACTTC CASSLGTAGPGETQYF
TRBJ1-2 . TRBV7-3 . TGTGCCAGCAGCTTTGTAGGGTTTGGCTACACCTTC CASSFVGFGYTF
TRBJ2-1 . TRBV7-9 TRBD2 TGTGCCAGCAGCTTACTCGGACTAGCGGGAGAGGGTGGGGAGCAGTTCTTC CASSLLGLAGEGGEQFF
TRBJ2-7 few TRBV5-6 TRBD2 TGTGCCAGCAGCTTCAGCGGGAGGGGGTACAATGAGCAGTACTTC CASSFSGRGYNEQYF
TRBJ1-5 few TRBV28 . TGTGCCAGCAGTTCTCGCGGGTTCGATCAGCCCCAGCATTTT CASSSRGFDQPQHF
TRBJ1-5 . TRBV12-3/TRBV12-4 . TGTGCCAGCAGCCGGCAACGGGAACAGCCCCAGCATTTT CASSRQREQPQHF
TRBJ2-2 . TRBV28 . TGTGCCAGCAGTTGGCGCCGGGCCTCAACCACCGGGGAGCTGTTTTTT CASSWRRASTTGELFF
TRBJ2-5 few TRBV27 . TGTGCCAGGCAGGGTGGGGAGCAGTACTTC CARQGGEQYF
TRBJ2-7 many TRBV10-3 TRBD2 TGTGCCATCAGTGATATTACTAGCGGGAGCTCCTACGAGCAGTACTTC CAISDITSGSSYEQYF
TRBJ2-1 . TRBV5-1 TRBD2 TGCGCCAGCAGCTTGGCCGGCGGGGGGGCAGATGAGCAGTTCTTC CASSLAGGGADEQFF
TRBJ2-7 many TRBV5-1 TRBD2 TGCGCCAGCTCTACTAGCGGGGTCTCCTACGAGCAGTACTTC CASSTSGVSYEQYF
TRBJ2-3 many TRBV15 . TGTGCCACCAGCAGGATCGACGGCACAGATACGCAGTATTTT CATSRIDGTDTQYF
TRBJ2-7 few TRBV20-1 TRBD1 TGCAGTGCTAGAGAGCACGGGACAGGCCCCTACGAGCAGTACTTC CSAREHGTGPYEQYF